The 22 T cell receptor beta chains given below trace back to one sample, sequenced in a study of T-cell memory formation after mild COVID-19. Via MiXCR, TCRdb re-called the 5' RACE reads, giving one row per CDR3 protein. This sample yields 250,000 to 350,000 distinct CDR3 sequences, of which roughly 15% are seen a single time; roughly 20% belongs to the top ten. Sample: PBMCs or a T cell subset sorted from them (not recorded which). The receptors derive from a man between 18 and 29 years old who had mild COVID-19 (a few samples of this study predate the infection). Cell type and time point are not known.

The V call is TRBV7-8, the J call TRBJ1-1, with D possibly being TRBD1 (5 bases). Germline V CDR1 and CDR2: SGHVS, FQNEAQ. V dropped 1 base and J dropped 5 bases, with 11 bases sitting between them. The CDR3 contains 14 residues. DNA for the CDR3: TGTGCCAGCAGCTTAGTCTGGTGGGGGACTGAAGCTTTCTTT. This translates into CASSLVWWGTEAFF.

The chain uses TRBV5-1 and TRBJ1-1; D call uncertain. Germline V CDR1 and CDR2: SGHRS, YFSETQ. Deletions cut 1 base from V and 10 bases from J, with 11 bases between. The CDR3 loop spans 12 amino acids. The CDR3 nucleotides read TGCGCCAGCAGCTTGTCCTCTGGGAGAGCTTTCTTT. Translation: CASSLSSGRAFF.

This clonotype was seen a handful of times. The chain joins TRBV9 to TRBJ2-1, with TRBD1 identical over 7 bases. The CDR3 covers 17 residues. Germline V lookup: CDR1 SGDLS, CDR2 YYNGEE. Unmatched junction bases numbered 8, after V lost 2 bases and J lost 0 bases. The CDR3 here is CASSVRDSGSSYNEQFF. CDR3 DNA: TGTGCCAGCAGCGTTCGGGACAGTGGGAGCTCCTACAATGAGCAGTTCTTC.

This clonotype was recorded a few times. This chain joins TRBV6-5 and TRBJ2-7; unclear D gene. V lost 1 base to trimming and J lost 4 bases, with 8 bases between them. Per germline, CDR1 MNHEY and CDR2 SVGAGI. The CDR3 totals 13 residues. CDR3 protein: CASSYLTGYEQYF. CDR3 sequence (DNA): TGTGCCAGCAGTTACTTAACCGGTTACGAGCAGTACTTC.

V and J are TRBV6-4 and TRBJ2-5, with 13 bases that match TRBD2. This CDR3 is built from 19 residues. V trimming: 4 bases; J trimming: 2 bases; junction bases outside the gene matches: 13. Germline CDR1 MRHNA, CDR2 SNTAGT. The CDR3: CASSGRTSGGGPLQETQYF. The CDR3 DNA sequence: TGTGCCAGCAGTGGGAGGACTAGCGGGGGTGGACCCTTACAAGAGACCCAGTACTTC.

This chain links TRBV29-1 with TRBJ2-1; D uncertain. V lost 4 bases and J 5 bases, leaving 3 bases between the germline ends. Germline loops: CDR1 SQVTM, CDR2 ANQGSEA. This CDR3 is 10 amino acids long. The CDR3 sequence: CSVVHNEQFF. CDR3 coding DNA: TGCAGCGTTGTCCACAATGAGCAGTTCTTC.

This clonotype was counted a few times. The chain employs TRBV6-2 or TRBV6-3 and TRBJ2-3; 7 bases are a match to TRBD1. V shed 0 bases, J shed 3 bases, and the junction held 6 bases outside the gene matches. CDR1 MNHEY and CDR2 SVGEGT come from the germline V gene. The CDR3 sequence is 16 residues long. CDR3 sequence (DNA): TGTGCCAGCAGTTACTCAGACAGGGATATGACAGATACGCAGTATTTT. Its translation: CASSYSDRDMTDTQYF.

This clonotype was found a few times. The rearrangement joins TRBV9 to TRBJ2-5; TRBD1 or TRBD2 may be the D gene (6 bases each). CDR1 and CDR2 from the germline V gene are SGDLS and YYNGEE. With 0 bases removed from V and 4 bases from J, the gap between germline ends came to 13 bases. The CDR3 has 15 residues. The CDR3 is CASSVGGGPVETQYF. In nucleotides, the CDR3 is TGTGCCAGCAGCGTAGGAGGGGGGCCGGTAGAGACCCAGTACTTC.

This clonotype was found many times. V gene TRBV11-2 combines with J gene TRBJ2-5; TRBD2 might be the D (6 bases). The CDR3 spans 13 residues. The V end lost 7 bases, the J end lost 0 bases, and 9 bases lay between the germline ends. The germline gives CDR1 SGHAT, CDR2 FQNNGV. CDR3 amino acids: CASNLAHQETQYF. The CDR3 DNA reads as TGTGCCAGCAATCTAGCGCACCAAGAGACCCAGTACTTC.

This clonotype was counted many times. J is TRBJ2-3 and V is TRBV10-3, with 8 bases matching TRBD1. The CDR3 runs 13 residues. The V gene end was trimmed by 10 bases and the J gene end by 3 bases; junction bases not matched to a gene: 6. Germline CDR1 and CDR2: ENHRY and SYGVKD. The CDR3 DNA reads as TGTGCCACGACAGGGGAGAGGACAGATACGCAGTATTTT. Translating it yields CATTGERTDTQYF.

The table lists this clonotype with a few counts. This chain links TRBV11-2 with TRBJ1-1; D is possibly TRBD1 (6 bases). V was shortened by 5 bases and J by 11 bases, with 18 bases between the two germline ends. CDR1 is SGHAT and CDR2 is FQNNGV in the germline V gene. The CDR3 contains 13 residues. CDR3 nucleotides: TGTGCCAGCAGCCTCCGACAGGTTCTCGATGCTTTCTTT. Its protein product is CASSLRQVLDAFF. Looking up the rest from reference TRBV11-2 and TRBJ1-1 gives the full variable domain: EAGVAQSPRYKIIEKRQSVAFWCNPISGHATLYWYQQILGQGPKLLIQFQNNGVVDDSQLPKDRFSAERLKGVDSTLKIQPAKLEDSAVYLCASSLRQVLDAFFGQGTRLTVV.

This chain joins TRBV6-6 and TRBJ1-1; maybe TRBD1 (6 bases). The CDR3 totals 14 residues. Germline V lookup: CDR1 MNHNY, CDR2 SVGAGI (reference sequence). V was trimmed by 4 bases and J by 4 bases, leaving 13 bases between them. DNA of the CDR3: TGTGCCAGCAGTTCTGCCGACAGGTCCACTGAAGCTTTCTTT. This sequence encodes CASSSADRSTEAFF.

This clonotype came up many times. The CDR3 loop is CASSSGGASYEQYV. The CDR3 DNA reads TGTGCCAGCTCGAGCGGGGGGGCCTCCTACGAGCAGTACGTC. The chain joins TRBV18 to TRBJ2-7, with 10 bases lining up with TRBD2. The CDR3 extends over 14 amino acids. Trimming cost V 6 bases and J 0 bases; bases outside gene matches: 2. Germline V CDR1 and CDR2: KGHSH, LQKENI.

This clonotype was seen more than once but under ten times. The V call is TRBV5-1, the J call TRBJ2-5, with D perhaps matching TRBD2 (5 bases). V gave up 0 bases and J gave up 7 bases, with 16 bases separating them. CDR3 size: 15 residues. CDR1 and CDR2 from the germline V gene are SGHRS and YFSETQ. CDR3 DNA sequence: TGCGCCAGCAGCTTGGAGGGAGAGGAGAGAGGGACCCAGTACTTC. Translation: CASSLEGEERGTQYF.

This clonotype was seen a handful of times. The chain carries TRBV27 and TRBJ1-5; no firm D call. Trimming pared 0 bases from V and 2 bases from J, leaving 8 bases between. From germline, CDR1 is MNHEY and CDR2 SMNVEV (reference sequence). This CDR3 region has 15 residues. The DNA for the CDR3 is TGTGCCAGCAGTTTATCGGCCGGGGGCAATCAGCCCCAGCATTTT. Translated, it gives CASSLSAGGNQPQHF.

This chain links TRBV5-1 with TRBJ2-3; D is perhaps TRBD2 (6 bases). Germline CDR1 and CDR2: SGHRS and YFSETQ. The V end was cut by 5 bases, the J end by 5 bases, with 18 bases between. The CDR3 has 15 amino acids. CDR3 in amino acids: CASREGLTGGDTQYF. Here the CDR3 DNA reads TGCGCCAGCAGGGAGGGACTCACCGGCGGAGATACGCAGTATTTT.

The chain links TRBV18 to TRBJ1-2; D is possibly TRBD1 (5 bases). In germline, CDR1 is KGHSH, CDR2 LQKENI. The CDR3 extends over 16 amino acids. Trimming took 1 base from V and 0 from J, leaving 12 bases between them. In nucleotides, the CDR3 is TGTGCCAGCTCACCACAGTCTACAGGTTCTAACTATGGCTACACCTTC. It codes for CASSPQSTGSNYGYTF.

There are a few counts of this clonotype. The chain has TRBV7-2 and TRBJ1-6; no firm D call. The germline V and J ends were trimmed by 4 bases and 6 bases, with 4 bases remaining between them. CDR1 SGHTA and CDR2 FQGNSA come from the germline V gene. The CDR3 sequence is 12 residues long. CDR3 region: CASSSPNSPLHF. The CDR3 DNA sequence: TGTGCCAGCAGCTCCCCTAATTCACCCCTCCACTTT.

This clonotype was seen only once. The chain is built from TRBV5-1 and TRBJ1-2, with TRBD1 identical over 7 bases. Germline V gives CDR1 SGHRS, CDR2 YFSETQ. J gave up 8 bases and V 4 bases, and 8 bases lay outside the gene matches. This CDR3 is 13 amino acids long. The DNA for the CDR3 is TGCGCCAGCAGCGCGGACAGGCCGGGAGGCTACACCTTC. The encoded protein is CASSADRPGGYTF.

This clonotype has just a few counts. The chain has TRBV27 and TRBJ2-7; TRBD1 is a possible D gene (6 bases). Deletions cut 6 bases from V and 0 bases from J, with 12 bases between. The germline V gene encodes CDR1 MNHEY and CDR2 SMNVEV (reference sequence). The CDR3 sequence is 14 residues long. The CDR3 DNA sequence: TGTGCCAGCAGCTGGGGGCAGTTCTCCTACGAGCAGTACTTC. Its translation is CASSWGQFSYEQYF.

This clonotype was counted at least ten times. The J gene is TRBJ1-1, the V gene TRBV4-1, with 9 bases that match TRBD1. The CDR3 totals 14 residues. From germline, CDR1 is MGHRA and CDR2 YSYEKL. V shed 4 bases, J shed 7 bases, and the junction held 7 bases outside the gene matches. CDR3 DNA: TGCGCCAGCAGCCCACGGACAGGGGTGGGTGAAGCTTTCTTT. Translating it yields CASSPRTGVGEAFF.

CDR3 in amino acids: CASSPRQGGYEQYF. CDR3 in DNA: TGTGCCAGCAGTCCGAGACAGGGGGGTTACGAGCAGTACTTC. The rearrangement joins TRBV27 to TRBJ2-7; TRBD1 matches at 9 bases. In germline, CDR1 is MNHEY, CDR2 SMNVEV (reference sequence). The CDR3 contains 14 residues. Losses at the gene ends were 5 bases for V and 4 bases for J; bases not matched to a gene: 6.